The 13 T cell receptor beta chains given below trace back to one sample, sequenced in a study of glioma-infiltrating T cells after dendritic cell vaccination. TCRdb's table, derived via immunoSEQ multiplex PCR, lists solely in-frame clones and lacks some. Among roughly 82,000 clones, roughly 89% were seen once, and the ten largest hold more than 3%. Specimen: blood, collected before dendritic cell vaccination. These receptor sequences come from a human donor with glioblastoma.

This chain uses TRBV7-2 with TRBJ2-7; 11 bases fit TRBD2. Trimming at V came to 5 bases and at J to 3 bases, leaving 6 bases not matched to a gene. The CDR3 has 15 amino acids. CDR1 is SGHTA, CDR2 FQGNSA, per germline. The CDR3 coding sequence is TGTGCCAGCAGCCGCGGACTAGCGGGCTTCTACGAGCAGTACTTC. It yields the protein CASSRGLAGFYEQYF.

The chain links TRBV19 to TRBJ2-4; 11 nucleotides agree with TRBD1. CDR1 is LNHDA, CDR2 SQIVND, per germline (reference sequence). V trimming: 6 bases; J trimming: 8 bases; junction bases outside the gene matches: 12. This CDR3 has 16 residues. The CDR3 DNA reads as TGTGCCAGTAGGATTCGGGACAGGGGGATAGCGGACATTCAGTACTTC. Protein product: CASRIRDRGIADIQYF.

On this clone: Additional DNA sequences in this sample encode the identical CDR3. The gene calls are TRBV5-1 and TRBJ1-5; unclear D gene. There are 15 residues in the CDR3. Trimming cost V 2 bases and J 1 base, with 10 bases left between them. Germline values: CDR1 SGHRS, CDR2 YFSETQ. The CDR3 DNA reads as TGCGCCAGCAGCTTAATGGCGGGGAGCAATCAGCCCCAGCATTTT. It yields the protein CASSLMAGSNQPQHF.

V gene TRBV10-1 combines with J gene TRBJ2-1; 10 nucleotides line up with TRBD1. The CDR3 length is 19 residues. V was clipped by 0 bases and J by 0 bases; unmatched bases: 8. Germline V gene sequence: CDR1 WNHNN, CDR2 SYGVQD (reference sequence). CDR3 bases: TGCGCCAGCAGTGAGTCGGTGGACAGGGGGGTCTTCTCCTACAATGAGCAGTTCTTC. This sequence encodes CASSESVDRGVFSYNEQFF.

The rearrangement joins TRBV6-5 to TRBJ1-1; D not resolved. V lost 6 bases and J lost 6, with 11 bases in between. CDR3 size: 12 residues. From germline, CDR1 is MNHEY and CDR2 SVGAGI. The CDR3 coding sequence is TGTGCCAGCAGGACGGGGTTCGCTGAAGCTTTCTTT. Its protein product is CASRTGFAEAFF.

V gene TRBV2 combines with J gene TRBJ1-1; D perhaps matches TRBD1 (5 bases). Looked up from germline, CDR1 is SNHLY and CDR2 is FYNNEI. V was clipped by 10 bases and J by 1 base, with 13 bases between them. The length of the CDR3 is 13 residues. The chain's CDR3 is CATMKDRNTEAFF. CDR3 in DNA: TGTGCCACCATGAAAGACAGGAACACTGAAGCTTTCTTT.

The chain recombines TRBV10-1 with TRBJ2-1; TRBD2 agrees at 9 bases. After removal of 1 base from V and 9 bases from J, the junction contained 1 base not matched to a gene. The length of the CDR3 is 13 residues. Germline-derived CDR1 and CDR2 are WNHNN and SYGVQD (reference sequence). For the CDR3, the DNA is TGCGCCAGCAGTGAGTTGCGGGAGGGTGAGCAGTTCTTC. As protein: CASSELREGEQFF.

This clone was counted between two and nine times. This chain connects TRBV7-6 to TRBJ2-7; tentative D call: TRBD1 (6 bases). Germline-derived CDR1 and CDR2 are SGHVS and FNYEAQ. V gave up 5 bases and J gave up 3 bases, with 11 bases separating them. The CDR3 loop spans 13 amino acids. In DNA, the CDR3 is TGTGCCAGCAGCCCCGGACAGTACTACGAGCAGTACTTC. Translating gives CASSPGQYYEQYF.

The chain joins TRBV19 to TRBJ2-1, with D maybe TRBD1 (5 bases). The CDR3 loop spans 12 amino acids. Germline-derived CDR1 and CDR2 are LNHDA and SQIVND (reference sequence). Between the trimmed V and J ends, which lost 7 bases and 9 bases, there was a span of 13 bases. CDR3 sequence (DNA): TGTGCCAGTACCGACCAGGGCGCTGAGCAGTTCTTC. The encoded protein is CASTDQGAEQFF.

CDR3 amino acids: CASGASQPQHF. CDR3 coding DNA: TGTGCTAGTGGCGCGAGTCAGCCCCAGCATTTT. The chain is built from TRBV12-5 and TRBJ1-5; D is unclear. The CDR3 loop spans 11 amino acids. The germline V gene has CDR1 LGHNT and CDR2 FRNRAP. V dropped 6 bases and J dropped 6 bases, with 6 bases sitting between them.

The chain uses TRBV6-5 and TRBJ1-2; tentatively, D is TRBD1 (5 bases). Trimming left V 5 bases short and J 6 bases short, with 19 bases between. The CDR3 contains 15 residues. Per the germline V gene, CDR1 is MNHEY and CDR2 is SVGAGI. CDR3 protein: CASSDFGGRFNGYTF. CDR3 DNA sequence: TGTGCCAGCAGTGACTTCGGGGGGAGGTTTAATGGCTACACCTTC.

The V call is TRBV5-4, the J call TRBJ2-3; D possibly corresponds to TRBD2 (5 bases). The CDR3 totals 15 residues. The ends were cut back, 3 bases at V and 0 bases at J, with 11 bases in the middle. Germline-derived CDR1 and CDR2 are SGHNT and YYREEE (reference sequence). The CDR3 loop is CASSSKGRSTDTQYF. The CDR3 DNA follows: TGTGCCAGCAGCTCTAAAGGGAGAAGCACAGATACGCAGTATTTT.

This chain joins TRBV6-1 and TRBJ1-3; 7 bases are shared with TRBD1. From germline, CDR1 is MNHNS and CDR2 SASEGT. The V segment lost 4 bases and the J segment 0 bases; nucleotides outside the gene matches: 9. The CDR3 covers 17 residues. CDR3 region: CASSGRGQSDSGNTIYF. The CDR3 DNA is TGTGCCAGCAGTGGGAGGGGACAGAGCGACTCTGGAAACACCATATATTTT.